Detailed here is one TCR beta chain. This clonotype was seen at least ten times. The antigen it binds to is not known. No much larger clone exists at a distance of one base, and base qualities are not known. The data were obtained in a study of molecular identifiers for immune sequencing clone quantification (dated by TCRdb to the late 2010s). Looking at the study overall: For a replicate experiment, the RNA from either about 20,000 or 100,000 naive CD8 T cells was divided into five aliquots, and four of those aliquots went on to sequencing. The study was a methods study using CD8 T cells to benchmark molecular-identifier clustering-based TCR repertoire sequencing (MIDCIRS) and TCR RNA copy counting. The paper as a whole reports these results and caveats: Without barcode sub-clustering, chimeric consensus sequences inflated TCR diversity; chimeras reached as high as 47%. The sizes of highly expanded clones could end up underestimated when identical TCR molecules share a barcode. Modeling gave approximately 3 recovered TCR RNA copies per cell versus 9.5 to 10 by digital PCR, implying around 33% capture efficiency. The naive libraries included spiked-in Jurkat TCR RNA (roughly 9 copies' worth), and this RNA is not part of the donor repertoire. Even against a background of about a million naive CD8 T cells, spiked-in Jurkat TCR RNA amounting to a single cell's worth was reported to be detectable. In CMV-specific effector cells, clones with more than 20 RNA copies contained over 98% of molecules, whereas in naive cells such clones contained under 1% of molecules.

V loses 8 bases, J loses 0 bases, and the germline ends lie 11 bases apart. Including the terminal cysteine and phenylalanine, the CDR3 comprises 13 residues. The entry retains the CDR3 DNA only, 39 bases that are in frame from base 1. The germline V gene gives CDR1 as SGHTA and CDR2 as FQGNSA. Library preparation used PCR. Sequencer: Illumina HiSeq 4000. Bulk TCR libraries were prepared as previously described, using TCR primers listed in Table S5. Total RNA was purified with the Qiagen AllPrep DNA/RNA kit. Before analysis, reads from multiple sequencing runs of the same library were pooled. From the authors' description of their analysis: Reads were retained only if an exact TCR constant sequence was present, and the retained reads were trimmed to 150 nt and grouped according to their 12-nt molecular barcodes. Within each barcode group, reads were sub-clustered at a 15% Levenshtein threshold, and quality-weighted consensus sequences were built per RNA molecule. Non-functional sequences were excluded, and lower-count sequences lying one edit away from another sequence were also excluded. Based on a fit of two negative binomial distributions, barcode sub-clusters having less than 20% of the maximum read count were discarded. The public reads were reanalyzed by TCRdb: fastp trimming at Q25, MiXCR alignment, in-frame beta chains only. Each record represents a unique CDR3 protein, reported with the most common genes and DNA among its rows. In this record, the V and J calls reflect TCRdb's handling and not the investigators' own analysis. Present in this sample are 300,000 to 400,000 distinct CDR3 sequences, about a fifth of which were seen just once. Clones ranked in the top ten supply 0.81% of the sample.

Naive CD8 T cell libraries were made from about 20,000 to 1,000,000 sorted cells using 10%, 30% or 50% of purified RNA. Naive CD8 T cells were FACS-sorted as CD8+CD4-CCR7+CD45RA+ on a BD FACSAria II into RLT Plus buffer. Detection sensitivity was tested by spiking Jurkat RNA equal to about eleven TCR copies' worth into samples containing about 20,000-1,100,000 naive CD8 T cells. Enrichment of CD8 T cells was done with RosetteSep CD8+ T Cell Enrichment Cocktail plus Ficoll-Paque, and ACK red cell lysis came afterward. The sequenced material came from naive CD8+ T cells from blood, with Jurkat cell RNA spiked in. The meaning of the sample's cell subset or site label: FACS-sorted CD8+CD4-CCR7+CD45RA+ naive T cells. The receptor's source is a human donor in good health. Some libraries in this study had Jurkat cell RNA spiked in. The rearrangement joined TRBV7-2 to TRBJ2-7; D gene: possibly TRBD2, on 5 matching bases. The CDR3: CASRSTSSYEQYF. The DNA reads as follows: TGTGCCAGCCGAAGTACTAGCTCCTACGAGCAGTACTTC.